A selection of T cell receptor beta chains follows, all from one sample in a study of beta chain features in type 1 diabetes. Sequenced by immunoSEQ multiplex PCR; TCRdb stores in-frame clones only, minus some. The table shows roughly 170,000 clones, with about 13% occurring only once. Sample: central memory CD4+ T cells from blood. The receptors originated from a woman aged 18-29 years in good health. Each CDR3 is given with its conserved first and last residue. The D gene is left open where the match is weak. Size is stated for part of the rows, as once, few or many counts, or as a class when the clone is expanded.

>TRBV15|.|.|TRBJ1-3
TGTGCCACCAGCAGAGAGGGGAGGTTTGGAAACACCATATATTTT
CATSREGRFGNTIYF
>TRBV30|.|.|TRBJ1-2
TGTGCCTGGAGCGTCGGGATCGGTGGCTACACCTTC
CAWSVGIGGYTF
>TRBV15|TRBD1|.|TRBJ1-5
TGTGCCACCAGCAGAGCCAAAAACAGGGGCCTTAACAATCAGCCCCAGCATTTT
CATSRAKNRGLNNQPQHF
>TRBV6-5|TRBD1|many|TRBJ1-2
TGTGCCAGCAGTTACGGGGACAGCTATGGCTACACCTTC
CASSYGDSYGYTF
>TRBV15|.|few|TRBJ1-2
TGTGCCACCAGCAGAGAGACATATTATGGCTACACCTTC
CATSRETYYGYTF
>TRBV15|.|few|TRBJ2-1
TGTGCCACCAGCAGACTGACTGCCTACAATGAGCAGTTCTTC
CATSRLTAYNEQFF
>TRBV6-5|TRBD1|.|TRBJ2-7
TGTGCCAGCAGACCTTTGCGACAGGGGAACGAGCAGTACTTC
CASRPLRQGNEQYF
>TRBV25-1|.|many|TRBJ2-6
TGTGCCAGCAGTGAGTTATCTGGGGCCAACGTCCTGACTTTC
CASSELSGANVLTF
>TRBV4-1|.|.|TRBJ2-7
TGCGCCAGCAGCCGGACTAATTCGGGGCCCTACGAGCAGTACTTC
CASSRTNSGPYEQYF
>TRBV18|.|.|TRBJ1-1
TGTGCCAGCTCACCACCTAGCGGAGGTCGCGACACTGAAGCTTTCTTT
CASSPPSGGRDTEAFF
>TRBV19|TRBD2|.|TRBJ2-1
TGTGCCAGTAGTGTTACTAGCGGGAGGGCCTACATTTCGAATGAGCAGTTCTTC
CASSVTSGRAYISNEQFF
>TRBV18|.|.|TRBJ2-5
TGTGCCAGCTCACCACCGGGGCAGGGGGAGACCCAGTACTTC
CASSPPGQGETQYF
>TRBV28|.|many|TRBJ1-5
TGTGCCAGCAGCCCCTGGGGAGTCAGGGGCGTTTCGCGCCAGCCCCAGCATTTT
CASSPWGVRGVSRQPQHF
>TRBV14|TRBD1|few|TRBJ2-3
TGTGCCAGCAGTAACTCCTTGGACAGGGCCTCAGATACGCAGTATTTT
CASSNSLDRASDTQYF
>TRBV7-2|.|few|TRBJ2-7
TGTGCGAGTAGGGAGGGGGAGTACGACGAGCAGTACTTC
CASREGEYDEQYF
>TRBV28|.|few|TRBJ1-3
TGTGCCAGCAGTCCCCCCTTTGCACACTCTGGAAACACCATATATTTT
CASSPPFAHSGNTIYF